The sequence of this TCR beta chain was determined in a study of control samples from healthy donors and cancer patients. This CDR3 spans 14 amino acids. CDR1 is SEHNR, CDR2 FQNEAQ, per germline (reference sequence). Trimming removed 6 bases at V and 2 bases at J, with 11 bases between. Assay used: immunoSEQ multiplex PCR; TCRdb lists only in-frame clones, some missing. The sample has 75,000 to 95,000 clones; 90% are singletons. This chain links TRBV7-9 with TRBJ1-5, with a tentative D call TRBD1 (5 bases). The sequence was obtained from a young woman in good health. The source material was blood. CDR3: CASSRDGGNQPQHF. For the CDR3, the DNA is TGTGCCAGCAGTCGGGACGGCGGCAATCAGCCCCAGCATTTT.